These 27 T cell receptor beta chains came from one sample sequenced in a study of CD8 T cells in ankylosing spondylitis. TCRdb re-called the 5' RACE reads through MiXCR, storing one row per CDR3 protein. The table includes 200,000 or so distinct CDR3 sequences, about 18% detected once. Sequencing was performed on blood, either unsorted or a sorted T cell fraction (not recorded which). These receptors all stem from a male donor aged 10-29 years with ankylosing spondylitis or in good health (not recorded which).

This clonotype came up many times. The chain has TRBV12-3 or TRBV12-4 and TRBJ2-3, with 8 nucleotides matching TRBD2. This CDR3 is 16 amino acids long. Trimming at V came to 5 bases and at J to 3 bases, leaving 10 bases not matched to a gene. The CDR3 here is CASSQRERVGTDTQYF. The CDR3 DNA reads as TGTGCCAGCAGTCAGCGGGAGAGGGTCGGGACAGATACGCAGTATTTT.

For this clonotype: This sequence may be a read error, since a much larger clone differs from it by one base. The V call is TRBV9, the J call TRBJ1-2; no clear D. The CDR3 runs 14 residues. Per the germline V gene, CDR1 is SGDLS and CDR2 is YYNGEE. The CDR3 loop reads CASSVDRAVGGYAF. CDR3 coding DNA: TGTGCCAGCAGCGTAGATCGGGCGGTGGGTGGCTACGCCTTC.

This sequence joins TRBV29-1 and TRBJ2-1, with 11 bases fitting TRBD2. CDR3 length: 14 amino acids. Unmatched junction bases numbered 8, after V lost 4 bases and J lost 9 bases. Germline-derived CDR1 and CDR2 are SQVTM and ANQGSEA. The CDR3 here is CSVVLSGRAAEQFF. CDR3 coding DNA: TGCAGCGTTGTACTTAGCGGGAGGGCCGCTGAGCAGTTCTTC.

This clonotype came up many times. J is TRBJ2-5 and V is TRBV7-9; D may be TRBD2 (5 bases). The CDR3 length is 15 residues. Trimming removed 2 bases at V and 0 bases at J, with 10 bases between. Per germline, CDR1 SEHNR and CDR2 FQNEAQ (reference sequence). The CDR3 nucleotides are TGTGCCAGCAGCTTAAGGAGGTCGAACCAAGAGACCCAGTACTTC. It codes for CASSLRRSNQETQYF. Complete variable domain (other parts from reference TRBV7-9 and TRBJ2-5): DTGVSQNPRHKITKRGQNVTFRCDPISEHNRLYWYRQTLGQGPEFLTYFQNEAQLEKSRLLSDRFSAERPKGSFSTLEIQRTEQGDSAMYLCASSLRRSNQETQYFGPGTRLLVL.

A few counts support this clonotype. This chain connects TRBV29-1 to TRBJ2-5, with D possibly TRBD1 on 5 matching bases. Germline V gene sequence: CDR1 SQVTM, CDR2 ANQGSEA. Trimming cost V 4 bases and J 5 bases, with 11 bases left between them. CDR3 length: 12 residues. CDR3 residues: CSVGGSGETQYF. As DNA, the CDR3 is TGCAGCGTTGGGGGCAGTGGGGAGACCCAGTACTTC.

This clonotype has ten or more counts. The rearrangement uses TRBV4-3 and TRBJ2-1, with a tentative D call TRBD2 (5 bases). This CDR3 contains 16 residues. Germline CDR1 and CDR2: LGHNA and YSLEER. V was clipped by 2 bases and J by 2 bases, with 13 bases between them. The CDR3 protein is CASSQWGAETYNEQFF. The DNA for the CDR3 is TGCGCCAGCAGCCAATGGGGAGCGGAGACCTACAATGAGCAGTTCTTC.

This clonotype has a count of ten or more. The gene calls are TRBV4-1 and TRBJ2-3; TRBD2 matches at 9 bases. Per germline, CDR1 MGHRA and CDR2 YSYEKL. V shed 2 bases, J shed 8 bases, and the junction held 2 bases outside the gene matches. The CDR3 is 13 amino acids. CDR3 in amino acids: CASSQILAGTQYF. DNA for the CDR3: TGCGCCAGCAGCCAAATACTAGCGGGTACGCAGTATTTT.

There are many counts of this clonotype. The V and J genes are TRBV15 and TRBJ2-3; 7 bases align to TRBD2. Germline CDR1 and CDR2: LNHNV and YYDKDF (reference sequence). The CDR3 extends over 15 amino acids. With V trimmed by 6 bases and J by 0 bases, 6 bases remained unmatched. The CDR3, as DNA: TGTGCCACCAGACCACTAGCGTCTAGCACAGATACGCAGTATTTT. This gives the protein CATRPLASSTDTQYF.

This clonotype was counted at least ten times. CDR3 in amino acids: CASREQGGVRNEQFF. For the CDR3, the DNA is TGTGCCAGCAGAGAACAGGGGGGGGTTAGGAATGAGCAGTTCTTC. The chain couples TRBV28 to TRBJ2-1, with D maybe TRBD1 (8 bases). The CDR3 has 15 amino acids. Germline CDR1 is MDHEN and CDR2 is SYDVKM. With 6 bases removed from V and 7 bases from J, the gap between germline ends came to 19 bases.

This clonotype was seen ten or more times. The rearrangement joins TRBV5-1 to TRBJ2-5; TRBD2 is a possible D gene (5 bases). The CDR3 has 14 residues. V gave up 0 bases and J gave up 3 bases, with 9 bases separating them. The germline V gene encodes CDR1 SGHRS and CDR2 YFSETQ. CDR3 loop: CASSLGGPKETQYF. DNA of the CDR3: TGCGCCAGCAGCTTGGGAGGGCCAAAAGAGACCCAGTACTTC.

This clonotype was seen many times. This sequence joins TRBV10-3 and TRBJ1-1; D uncertain. Germline V gives CDR1 ENHRY, CDR2 SYGVKD. The CDR3 length is 14 residues. V lost 1 base and J lost 8, with 14 bases in between. The CDR3: CAISEYPRTIEAFF. In DNA form, the CDR3 reads TGTGCCATCAGTGAGTATCCGCGAACAATCGAAGCTTTCTTT.

The gene calls are TRBV20-1 and TRBJ2-1; 9 positions match TRBD2. With V trimmed by 6 bases and J by 2 bases, 5 bases remained unmatched. Germline V gene lookup returns CDR1 DFQATT and CDR2 SNEGSKA (reference sequence). The CDR3 spans 14 residues. CDR3 loop: CSALTSGAYNEQFF. The CDR3 region has the DNA TGCAGTGCACTGACTAGCGGAGCCTACAATGAGCAGTTCTTC.

In its sample, this clonotype was seen many times. V usage is TRBV10-3 and J usage is TRBJ2-7; the D gene is possibly TRBD2 (6 bases). This CDR3 contains 12 residues. The germline V gene encodes CDR1 ENHRY and CDR2 SYGVKD. V was shortened by 10 bases and J by 3 bases, with 13 bases between the two germline ends. The CDR3 coding sequence is TGTGCCACCGGGACTGCGAGCTACGAGCAGTACTTC. Translated, it gives CATGTASYEQYF.

This clonotype appeared many times. CDR3 sequence: CASSLSINYGYTF. The CDR3 DNA reads as TGTGCCAGCAGTTTAAGCATCAACTATGGCTACACCTTC. The V gene is TRBV27, the J gene TRBJ1-2; the D is unclear. V was clipped by 2 bases and J by 2 bases, with 6 bases between them. CDR1 is MNHEY and CDR2 is SMNVEV in the germline V gene (reference sequence). The CDR3 contains 13 residues.

This clonotype has at least ten counts. The chain links TRBV5-1 to TRBJ2-1, with a weak D call TRBD1 (5 bases). Germline-derived CDR1 and CDR2 are SGHRS and YFSETQ. V was trimmed by 0 bases and J by 3 bases, leaving 10 bases between them. The CDR3 sequence is 15 residues long. The CDR3 coding sequence is TGCGCCAGCAGCTTGGAAGGAAGGGGCTACAATGAGCAGTTCTTC. This sequence encodes CASSLEGRGYNEQFF.

The genes are TRBV20-1 and TRBJ2-5; TRBD2 matches 10 bases. The CDR3 is 16 residues long. The V gene end was trimmed by 4 bases and the J gene end by 1 base; junction bases not matched to a gene: 9. Germline V gene data show CDR1 as DFQATT and CDR2 as SNEGSKA (reference sequence). CDR3 amino acids: CSANSGASGGQETQYF. As DNA, the CDR3 is TGCAGTGCTAATTCAGGTGCTAGCGGGGGCCAAGAGACCCAGTACTTC.

At least ten counts were recorded for this clonotype. V gene TRBV6-5 combines with J gene TRBJ2-2; TRBD2 aligns across 13 bases. V shed 7 bases and J 3 bases; nucleotides not matched to a gene: 8. Germline V CDR1 and CDR2: MNHEY, SVGAGI. The CDR3 contains 17 residues. Written as DNA, the CDR3 is TGTGCCAGCAAACCCCGGACTAGCGGGAGTGACACCGGGGAGCTGTTTTTT. This encodes CASKPRTSGSDTGELFF.

The chain employs TRBV27 and TRBJ1-2; 8 bases are shared with TRBD1. CDR1 is MNHEY and CDR2 is SMNVEV in the germline V gene (reference sequence). V lost 6 bases to trimming and J lost 2 bases; unmatched junction nucleotides: 2. The CDR3 spans 13 residues. The CDR3 DNA reads TGTGCCAGCAGCCGACAGGGGAACTATGGCTACACCTTC. It translates to CASSRQGNYGYTF.

This clonotype was counted ten times or more. The chain uses TRBV9 and TRBJ2-7; TRBD1 aligns across 7 bases. Germline loops: CDR1 SGDLS, CDR2 YYNGEE. V shed 3 bases and J 4 bases; nucleotides not matched to a gene: 10. The CDR3 consists of 15 residues. CDR3 loop: CASSASGQKIYEQYF. The DNA for the CDR3 is TGTGCCAGCAGCGCCTCGGGACAGAAGATATACGAGCAGTACTTC.

This clonotype was recorded at least ten times. The chain joins TRBV12-3 or TRBV12-4 to TRBJ2-3; weak D call: TRBD2 (5 bases). CDR3 size: 18 residues. V lost 0 bases and J lost 1, with 17 bases in between. The CDR3 sequence is CASSLALPGIGGTDTQYF. CDR3 bases: TGTGCCAGCAGTTTAGCACTCCCGGGGATTGGTGGCACAGATACGCAGTATTTT.

This clonotype was picked up many times. The chain couples TRBV7-9 to TRBJ2-7, with a tentative D call TRBD1 (5 bases). Per germline, CDR1 SEHNR and CDR2 FQNEAQ (reference sequence). V was cut by 5 bases and J by 6 bases, with 11 bases left in between. The CDR3 spans 12 residues. CDR3 in DNA: TGTGCCAGCAGCGTGTGGGGCATCGAGCAGTACTTC. Encoded protein: CASSVWGIEQYF.

This chain connects TRBV2 to TRBJ2-7, with D uncertain. Trimming stripped 5 bases from V and 6 bases from J, with 8 bases between. The CDR3 runs 11 residues. Per germline, CDR1 SNHLY and CDR2 FYNNEI. CDR3 nucleotides: TGTGCCAGCAGTCCAATTGGCGAGCAGTACTTC. Encoded protein: CASSPIGEQYF.

This clonotype was seen many times. This chain's CDR3 is CASSLEGGAGASETQYF. In DNA, the CDR3 is TGCGCCAGCAGCTTGGAAGGCGGAGCGGGAGCTTCAGAGACCCAGTACTTC. V and J are TRBV5-1 and TRBJ2-5, with TRBD2 identical over 8 bases. Losses at the gene ends were 0 bases for V and 4 bases for J; bases not matched to a gene: 11. This CDR3 spans 17 amino acids. The germline V gene encodes CDR1 SGHRS and CDR2 YFSETQ.

The chain is built from TRBV3-1 and TRBJ2-7; D is undetermined. The length of the CDR3 is 14 residues. V was clipped by 3 bases and J by 7 bases, with 16 bases between them. Germline V gene data show CDR1 as LGHDT and CDR2 as YNNKEL (reference sequence). The CDR3 spells CASSHRESRWEQYF. The CDR3 DNA reads TGTGCCAGCAGCCACAGAGAAAGCAGGTGGGAGCAGTACTTC.

The rearrangement uses TRBV25-1 and TRBJ2-5; TRBD1 aligns across 9 bases. This CDR3 is 15 amino acids long. The J segment lost 4 bases and the V segment lost 4 bases, leaving 7 bases of the junction unmatched. In germline, CDR1 is MGHDK, CDR2 SYGVNS. CDR3 region: CASSVPGQGRETQYF. In DNA, the CDR3 is TGTGCCAGCAGTGTTCCGGGACAGGGTCGAGAGACCCAGTACTTC.

This clonotype was counted ten times or more. V is TRBV15 and J is TRBJ1-5, with a tentative D call TRBD1 (5 bases). The germline V gene encodes CDR1 LNHNV and CDR2 YYDKDF (reference sequence). V was trimmed by 2 bases and J by 6 bases, leaving 14 bases between them. The CDR3 has 15 amino acids. The CDR3: CATSRPGFSGQPQHF. In DNA, the CDR3 is TGTGCCACCAGCAGACCAGGGTTTTCGGGTCAGCCCCAGCATTTT.

There are many counts of this clonotype. This rearrangement joins TRBV6-5 to TRBJ2-5, with D maybe TRBD1 (6 bases). V was shortened by 1 base and J by 0 bases, with 6 bases between the two germline ends. The CDR3 is made up of 14 amino acids. Germline CDR1 and CDR2: MNHEY and SVGAGI. This chain's CDR3 is CASSYWTDQETQYF. The CDR3 coding sequence is TGTGCCAGCAGTTACTGGACAGACCAAGAGACCCAGTACTTC.